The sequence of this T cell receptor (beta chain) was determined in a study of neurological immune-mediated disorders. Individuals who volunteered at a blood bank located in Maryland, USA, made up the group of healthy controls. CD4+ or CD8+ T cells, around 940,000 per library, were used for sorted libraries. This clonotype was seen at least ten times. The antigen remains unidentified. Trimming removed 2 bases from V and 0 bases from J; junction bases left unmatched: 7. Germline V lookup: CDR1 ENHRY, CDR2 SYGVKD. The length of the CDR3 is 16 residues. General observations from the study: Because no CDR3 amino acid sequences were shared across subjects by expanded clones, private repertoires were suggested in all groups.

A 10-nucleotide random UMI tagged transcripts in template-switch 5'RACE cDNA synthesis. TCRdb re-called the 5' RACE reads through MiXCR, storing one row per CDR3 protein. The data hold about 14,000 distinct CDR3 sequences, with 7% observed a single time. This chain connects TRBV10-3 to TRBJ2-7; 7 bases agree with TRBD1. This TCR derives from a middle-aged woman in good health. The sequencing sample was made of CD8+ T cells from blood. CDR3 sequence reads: CAISEVYRGSSYEQYF. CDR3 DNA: TGTGCCATCAGTGAGGTATACAGGGGAAGCTCCTACGAGCAGTACTTC.